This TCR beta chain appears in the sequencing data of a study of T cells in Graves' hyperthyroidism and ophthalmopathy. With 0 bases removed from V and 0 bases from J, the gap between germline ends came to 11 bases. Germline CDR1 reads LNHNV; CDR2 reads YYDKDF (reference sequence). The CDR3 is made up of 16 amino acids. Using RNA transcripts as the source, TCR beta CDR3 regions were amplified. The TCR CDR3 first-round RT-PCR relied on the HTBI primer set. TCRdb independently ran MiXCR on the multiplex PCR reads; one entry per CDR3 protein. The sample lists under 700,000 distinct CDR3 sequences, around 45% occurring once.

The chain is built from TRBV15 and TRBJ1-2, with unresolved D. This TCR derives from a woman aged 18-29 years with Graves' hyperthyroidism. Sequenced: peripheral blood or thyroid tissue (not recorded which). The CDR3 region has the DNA TGTGCCACCAGCAGAGATCTACAGTTAACTAACTATGGCTACACCTTC. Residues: CATSRDLQLTNYGYTF.